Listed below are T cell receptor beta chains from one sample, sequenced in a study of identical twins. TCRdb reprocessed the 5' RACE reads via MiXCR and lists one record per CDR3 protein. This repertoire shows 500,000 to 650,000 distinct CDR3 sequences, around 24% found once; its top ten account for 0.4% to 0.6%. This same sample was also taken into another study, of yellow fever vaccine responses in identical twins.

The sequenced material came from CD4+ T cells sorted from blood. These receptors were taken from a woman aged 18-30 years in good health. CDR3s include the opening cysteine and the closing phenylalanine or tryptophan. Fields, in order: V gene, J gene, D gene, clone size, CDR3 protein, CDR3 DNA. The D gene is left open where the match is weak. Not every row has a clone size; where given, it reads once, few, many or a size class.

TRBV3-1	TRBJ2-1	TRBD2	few	CASSLGLQSEQFF	TGTGCCAGCAGCCTGGGACTACAGAGTGAGCAGTTCTTC
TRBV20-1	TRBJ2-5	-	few	CSAQGTSITWETQYF	TGCAGTGCACAAGGGACGAGTATCACTTGGGAGACCCAGTACTTC
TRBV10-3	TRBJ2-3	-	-	CAISESRGSSTDTQYF	TGTGCCATCAGTGAGTCACGAGGCTCTAGCACAGATACGCAGTATTTT
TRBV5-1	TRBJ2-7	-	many	CASSWETVYEQYF	TGCGCCAGCAGCTGGGAGACTGTCTACGAGCAGTACTTC
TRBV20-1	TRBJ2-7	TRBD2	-	CCARDPTSGSGYEQYF	TGCTGTGCTAGAGATCCGACTAGCGGGAGTGGTTACGAGCAGTACTTC
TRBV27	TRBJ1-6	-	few	CASSFSGDGSPLHF	TGTGCCAGCAGTTTTTCAGGGGATGGTTCACCCCTCCACTTT
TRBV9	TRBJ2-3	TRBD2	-	CASSVATSGVTDTQYF	TGTGCCAGCAGCGTAGCTACTAGCGGGGTTACAGATACGCAGTATTTT
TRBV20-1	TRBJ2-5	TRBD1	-	CSAVSDRGQETQYF	TGCAGTGCTGTCTCGGACAGGGGGCAGGAGACCCAGTACTTC
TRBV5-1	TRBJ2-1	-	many	CASSLYQGLEQFF	TGCGCCAGCAGCTTATATCAGGGCCTAGAGCAGTTCTTC
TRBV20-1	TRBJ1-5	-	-	CSASPSLNQPQHF	TGCAGTGCTAGTCCTAGCCTCAATCAGCCCCAGCATTTT
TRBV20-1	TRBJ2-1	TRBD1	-	CSARAGGLTGNEQFF	TGCAGTGCTCGGGCAGGGGGCTTAACGGGCAATGAGCAGTTCTTC
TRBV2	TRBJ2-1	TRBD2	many	CASRLAGVYNEQFF	TGTGCCAGTAGACTAGCGGGAGTCTACAATGAGCAGTTCTTC
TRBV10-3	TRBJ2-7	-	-	CAISPLAGISYEQYF	TGTGCCATCAGCCCACTTGCAGGAATCTCCTACGAGCAGTACTTC
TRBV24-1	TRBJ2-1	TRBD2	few	CATSDSEAGGPFNEQFF	TGTGCCACCAGTGACTCCGAGGCGGGAGGGCCCTTCAATGAGCAGTTCTTC
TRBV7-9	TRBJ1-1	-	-	CASGGGTGTEEAFF	TGTGCCAGCGGGGGGGGGACCGGGACCGAAGAAGCTTTCTTT
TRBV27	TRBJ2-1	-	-	CASSYRWASSYNEQFF	TGTGCCAGCAGCTACCGGTGGGCTAGCTCCTACAATGAGCAGTTCTTC
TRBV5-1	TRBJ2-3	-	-	CASTAGDTDTQYF	TGCGCCAGCACCGCAGGGGACACAGATACGCAGTATTTT
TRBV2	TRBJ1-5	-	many	CASSQDRNQPQHF	TGTGCCAGCAGTCAGGACAGAAATCAGCCCCAGCATTTT
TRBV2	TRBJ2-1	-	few	CASSVNLWLFF	TGTGCCAGCAGTGTTAATTTATGGCTGTTCTTC
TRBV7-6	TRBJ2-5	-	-	CASSLDIGRQETQYF	TGTGCCAGCAGCTTAGATATAGGTCGACAAGAGACCCAGTACTTC
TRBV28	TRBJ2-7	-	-	CASTSTSRFGYEQYF	TGTGCCAGCACCTCGACATCCAGGTTCGGGTACGAGCAGTACTTC
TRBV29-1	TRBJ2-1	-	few	CSVRTAHEQFF	TGCAGCGTCCGGACGGCGCATGAGCAGTTCTTC
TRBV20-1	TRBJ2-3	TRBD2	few	CSAVGLAGSTDTQYF	TGCAGTGCTGTTGGACTAGCGGGGAGCACAGATACGCAGTATTTT
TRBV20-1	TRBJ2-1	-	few	CSARGPLPNEQFF	TGCAGTGCTAGAGGACCTTTGCCCAATGAGCAGTTCTTC
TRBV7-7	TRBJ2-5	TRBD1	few	CASSPETGGRETQYF	TGTGCCAGCAGCCCTGAGACAGGGGGCAGAGAGACCCAGTACTTC
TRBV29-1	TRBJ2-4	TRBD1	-	CSALGQGKNIQYF	TGCAGCGCCTTGGGACAGGGAAAAAACATTCAGTACTTC
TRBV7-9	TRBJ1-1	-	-	CASSLMRVDNTEAFF	TGTGCCAGCAGCTTAATGAGGGTTGATAACACTGAAGCTTTCTTT
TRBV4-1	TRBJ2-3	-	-	CASSQDFGFWNTDTQYF	TGCGCCAGCAGCCAAGATTTCGGGTTTTGGAACACAGATACGCAGTATTTT